Listed below are T cell receptor beta chains from one sample, sequenced in a study of blood T cells in healthy people across ages. TCRdb reprocessed the 5' RACE reads with MiXCR, giving one entry per CDR3 protein. The data show 700,000 to 850,000 distinct CDR3 sequences, about 53% seen once. Sequencing was carried out using blood. The receptors were gathered from a man aged 80 or over in good health. Each CDR3 is given with its conserved first and last residue. Each record gives: clone size, J gene, V gene, D gene, CDR3 protein, CDR3 DNA. The D gene is left open where the match is weak. Some rows mark clone size as missing; the rest say once, few, many or name a class of expanded clone.

few TRBJ2-1 TRBV7-9 TRBD1 CASSPTGTGDNEQFF TGTGCCAGCAGCCCTACCGGGACAGGGGACAATGAGCAGTTCTTC
once TRBJ1-2 TRBV20-1 NA CSAREGKDGYTF TGCAGTGCTAGGGAGGGGAAGGATGGCTACACCTTC
NA TRBJ2-3 TRBV20-1 TRBD2 CSASGGRAGTDTQYF TGCAGTGCTAGCGGTGGGAGGGCCGGCACAGATACGCAGTATTTT
NA TRBJ2-7 TRBV3-1 TRBD2 CTSSQDQSGDIYEQYF TGTACCAGCAGCCAAGATCAGAGCGGGGATATCTACGAGCAGTACTTC
NA TRBJ2-5 TRBV7-3 TRBD1 CASSYQGQGFNEQYF TGTGCCAGCAGCTACCAGGGACAGGGATTTAATGAGCAGTACTTC
NA TRBJ2-7 TRBV5-1 TRBD2 CASSLSASGPYEQYF TGCGCCAGCAGCTTGAGTGCTAGCGGGCCATACGAGCAGTACTTC
NA TRBJ2-1 TRBV7-3 TRBD2 CASSRDYSYNEQFF TGTGCCAGCAGCCGGGACTACTCCTACAATGAGCAGTTCTTC
NA TRBJ1-1 TRBV7-2 NA CASSRYRAAGAFF TGTGCCAGCAGCAGGTACAGGGCTGCCGGAGCTTTCTTT
NA TRBJ2-2 TRBV29-1 TRBD1 CSAGMTGWTGELFF TGCAGCGCGGGCATGACAGGGTGGACCGGGGAGCTGTTTTTT
NA TRBJ1-2 TRBV7-8 NA CASSSRTAQANYGYTF TGTGCCAGCAGCTCGCGGACGGCTCAAGCTAACTATGGCTACACCTTC
NA TRBJ2-3 TRBV20-1 TRBD2 CSASLAGDPDTQYF TGCAGTGCTAGCCTAGCGGGAGATCCAGATACGCAGTATTTT
NA TRBJ2-7 TRBV15 NA CATSGGYYEQYF TGTGCCACCAGCGGGGGTTACTACGAGCAGTACTTC
NA TRBJ2-4 TRBV12-3/TRBV12-4 TRBD1 CASGTSTGTGQDIQYF TGTGCCAGCGGAACGTCCACCGGGACAGGGCAGGACATTCAGTACTTC
NA TRBJ2-1 TRBV20-1 TRBD2 CSAVAGSGSGNEQFF TGCAGTGCCGTGGCGGGGAGCGGGAGCGGCAATGAGCAGTTCTTC
few TRBJ2-1 TRBV5-1 NA CASSWRTTNGEQFF TGCGCCAGCAGCTGGAGAACTACGAATGGTGAGCAGTTCTTC
NA TRBJ1-5 TRBV20-1 TRBD1 CSATGDRENQPQHF TGCAGTGCTACTGGGGACAGGGAGAATCAGCCCCAGCATTTT
few TRBJ2-1 TRBV20-1 TRBD1 CSAPGTGGNEQFF TGCAGTGCGCCCGGGACAGGGGGGAATGAGCAGTTCTTC
NA TRBJ2-3 TRBV4-2 NA CASSRGLGDTQYF TGTGCCAGCAGCCGCGGCTTAGGCGATACGCAGTATTTT
NA TRBJ1-2 TRBV28 NA CASSIPSKGGWGYTF TGTGCCAGCAGTATCCCTTCCAAGGGGGGCTGGGGCTACACCTTC
NA TRBJ2-1 TRBV7-7 TRBD2 CASSNGRLSYNEQFF TGTGCTAGCAGCAACGGGAGGCTGTCCTACAATGAGCAGTTCTTC
NA TRBJ1-2 TRBV9 TRBD1 CASSPRTGKGHGYTF TGTGCCAGCAGCCCACGGACAGGGAAGGGCCATGGCTACACCTTC
NA TRBJ2-5 TRBV28 TRBD2 CASSPGGLADQETQYF TGTGCCAGCAGCCCTGGGGGACTAGCGGACCAAGAGACCCAGTACTTC
NA TRBJ1-2 TRBV5-6 NA CASSSRPGGSYGYTF TGTGCCAGCAGCTCCCGGCCGGGAGGGTCCTATGGCTACACCTTC
NA TRBJ2-2 TRBV28 NA CASSFAPGNTGELFF TGTGCCAGCAGTTTCGCCCCGGGGAACACCGGGGAGCTGTTTTTT
many TRBJ2-4 TRBV27 NA CASSLVQGWQEQYF TGTGCCAGCAGTTTAGTACAGGGTTGGCAAGAGCAGTACTTC
few TRBJ2-3 TRBV6-2/TRBV6-3 NA CASSPLGRGTDTQYF TGTGCCAGCAGCCCCCTCGGCAGGGGCACAGATACGCAGTATTTT
NA TRBJ2-3 TRBV29-1 NA CSVEPSTDTQYF TGCAGCGTTGAGCCTAGCACAGATACGCAGTATTTT
NA TRBJ2-6 TRBV15 NA CATSRTGANVLTF TGTGCCACCAGCAGAACTGGGGCCAACGTCCTGACTTTC
once TRBJ2-6 TRBV28 NA CASSKSEGISGANVLTF TGTGCCAGCAGTAAATCCGAGGGGATCTCTGGGGCCAACGTCCTGACTTTC
NA TRBJ2-7 TRBV20-1 TRBD2 CSTRDRTSGPYEQYF TGCAGTACTAGAGATCGGACTAGCGGACCCTACGAGCAGTACTTC
few TRBJ2-3 TRBV29-1 NA CSVDPEVSSTDTQYF TGCAGCGTTGATCCCGAGGTCTCTAGCACAGATACGCAGTATTTT
few TRBJ2-1 TRBV27 NA CATRLVRDNEQFF TGTGCCACCCGACTAGTCCGGGACAATGAGCAGTTCTTC
NA TRBJ2-7 TRBV4-2 NA CASSQDELGYEQYF TGTGCCAGCAGCCAAGACGAGCTGGGTTACGAGCAGTACTTC
few TRBJ1-1 TRBV29-1 NA CSVRLLGTEAFF TGCAGCGTTCGACTATTGGGAACTGAAGCTTTCTTT
NA TRBJ2-3 TRBV5-1 NA CASSLEGNGYAYF TGCGCCAGCAGCTTGGAAGGGAACGGATACGCGTATTTT
NA TRBJ1-1 TRBV6-2/TRBV6-3 TRBD1 CASTRAGGGTEAFF TGTGCCAGCACCCGAGCAGGGGGTGGCACTGAAGCTTTCTTT
NA TRBJ2-5 TRBV7-3 NA CASSRGSKGETQYF TGTGCCAGCAGCCGGGGGTCAAAAGGGGAGACCCAGTACTTC
NA TRBJ2-5 TRBV29-1 NA CSVEGTPTETQYF TGCAGCGTTGAAGGGACTCCGACGGAGACCCAGTACTTC
NA TRBJ2-5 TRBV4-1 TRBD2 CASSPPPGLAGFQETQYF TGCGCCAGCAGCCCGCCCCCGGGACTAGCGGGATTCCAAGAGACCCAGTACTTC